This is a list of T cell receptor beta chains from one sample in a study of blood T cell repertoires in COVID-19. Here immunoSEQ multiplex PCR was the method, and the copy in TCRdb shows in-frame clones only, minus some. Altogether 130,000 or so clones are present, around 81% being singletons, with the ten largest covering 8% to 9.5%. The sample comprised peripheral blood. These receptors were taken from a woman aged 55-70 years with active or convalescent COVID-19. Both conserved end residues are part of each CDR3. Not every row has a clone size; where given, it reads once, few, many or a size class.

clone size | J gene | V gene | CDR3 protein
few | TRBJ1-2 | TRBV9 | CASSVDSGQGAIYGYTF
NA | TRBJ2-1 | TRBV5-6 | CASSSSGSSYNEQFF
NA | TRBJ2-3 | TRBV6-2/TRBV6-3 | CASSLGASNTQYF
NA | TRBJ1-1 | TRBV4-1 | CANSQATGLNTEAFF
NA | TRBJ2-3 | TRBV5-1 | CASSLAGGSTDTQYF
NA | TRBJ2-7 | TRBV6-5 | CASSYSSRYEQYF
few | TRBJ1-5 | TRBV7-8 | CASSPLGDRGRYSNQPQHF
NA | TRBJ1-1 | TRBV2 | CANKRTRNTEAFF
NA | TRBJ2-7 | TRBV28 | CASSPRLASYEQYF
NA | TRBJ1-5 | TRBV5-4 | CASSFGQGGSSQPQHF
NA | TRBJ1-3 | TRBV14 | CASSPLAGGNTIYF
NA | TRBJ1-1 | TRBV5-1 | CASSFLWGDNTEAFF
once | TRBJ1-1 | TRBV19 | CASSPWTGGTEAFF
NA | TRBJ1-5 | TRBV28 | CASSPPNQPQHF
many | TRBJ2-2 | TRBV6-6 | CASIDPGQGTGELFF
NA | TRBJ1-5 | TRBV28 | CASSYDDRNNQPQHF
NA | TRBJ2-3 | TRBV29-1 | CSVLDTSTDTQYF
once | TRBJ2-7 | TRBV7-2 | CASSLMSGGDTTYEQYF
NA | TRBJ1-2 | TRBV19 | CASGQNYGYTF
NA | TRBJ1-5 | TRBV12-3/TRBV12-4 | CASSRSNQPQHF
NA | TRBJ2-1 | TRBV4-2 | CASSQGTIAGVNEQFF
NA | TRBJ2-5 | TRBV6-5 | CASRTGTGGMETQYF
NA | TRBJ1-2 | TRBV9 | CASSVLGDLAYGYTF
NA | TRBJ1-1 | TRBV6-5 | CASSYKGDTEAFF
NA | TRBJ1-6 | TRBV21-1 | CASSKAGRRASSYNSPLHF
NA | TRBJ2-1 | TRBV19 | CASSAGEREGLNEQFF
NA | TRBJ1-4 | TRBV5-1 | CASSWGRGNEKLFF
NA | TRBJ2-1 | TRBV6-2/TRBV6-3 | CASSSLPTGVQFF
NA | TRBJ1-2 | TRBV7-2 | CASSQQTGDYGYTF
many | TRBJ1-3 | TRBV7-9 | CASSHRFSGNTIYF
NA | TRBJ1-5 | TRBV24-1 | CATYRVLNQPQHF
NA | TRBJ2-3 | TRBV5-5 | CASSLGSRGDAADTDTQYF
NA | TRBJ2-5 | TRBV10-3 | CAISEDPGQGFQETQYF
NA | TRBJ2-1 | TRBV9 | CASSVGPGLAGQSSYNEQFF
NA | TRBJ1-1 | TRBV6-5 | CASRQGNTEAFF
NA | TRBJ1-2 | TRBV28 | CASRLDRQYYGYTF
NA | TRBJ2-1 | TRBV28 | CASSLIQGLNEQFF
NA | TRBJ1-6 | TRBV5-1 | CASSSLEPQGGLPLHF